This TCR beta chain was sequenced during a study of blood T cell repertoires in COVID-19. Looking at the study overall: Some COVID-19 samples were acute and others convalescent; all came from the United States, Italy and Spain. Sample material is recorded as cDNA or gDNA derived from T cells, B-cell-depleted T cells, or PBMCs.

This CDR3 contains 11 residues. V gave up 7 bases and J gave up 3 bases, with 10 bases separating them. The germline CDR1 and CDR2 sequences are DFQATT and SNEGSKA (reference sequence). Assignment of participants to cohorts was predicated upon participant-reported clinical history. The recovered donors of Cohort 3 showed two negative PCRs, clearance, or symptom resolution. Sequencing was performed with immunoSEQ multiplex PCR; in TCRdb, only in-frame clones are kept and a portion is missing. The sample yields roughly 280,000 clones, 85% to 90% seen once. The material sequenced was PBMCs or T cells enriched from blood (not recorded which). The sequence came from a woman aged 60 to 75 who had recovered from COVID-19. The chain recombines TRBV20-1 with TRBJ2-7; TRBD2 is a possible D gene (6 bases). The DNA for the CDR3 is TGCAGTGGGAGGGGCGTCTACGAGCAGTACTTC. Translation gives CSGRGVYEQYF.